This TCR beta chain was recorded in a study of T cell changes during pregnancy in multiple sclerosis. Measured with immunoSEQ multiplex PCR; TCRdb has only the in-frame clones, and not every one. This sample has approximately 130,000 clones, with 95% to 98% found just once. The sample in question was peripheral blood, obtained after pregnancy. This receptor was taken from a female donor with multiple sclerosis, enrolled in a pregnancy study.

The CDR3 spells CASSVGGQPTYEQYF. The CDR3 DNA reads as TGTGCCAGCAGCGTAGGGGGACAGCCAACCTACGAGCAGTACTTC. The chain carries TRBV9 and TRBJ2-7; 7 nucleotides align to TRBD1. The V and J ends lost 0 bases and 2 bases, in that order; junction bases with no gene match: 5. Germline V gene lookup returns CDR1 SGDLS and CDR2 YYNGEE. The CDR3 sequence is 15 residues long.